This T cell receptor beta chain was sequenced in a study of T cell responses to AZD1222 COVID-19 vaccine (dated by TCRdb to the early 2020s). Context from the whole study: AZD1222 recipients with second doses at about 4 weeks or about 12 weeks were pooled, because spike-specific TCR depth and breadth did not differ between schedules. TCR sequencing was performed for over 230 trial participants, of whom about 200 were given two doses of AZD1222 and around 26 were given two doses of MenACWY control vaccine. Trial participants were enrolled by age into 18-55, 56-69 and 70-plus year subgroups, with approximately 160, 26 and 62 TCR-sequenced participants respectively. Findings and caveats that apply to the study as a whole: Because no day 14 peak-response samples were available, the repertoires could be characterized only after the peak T cell response. The whole spike protein was spanned by vaccine-associated CD4 TCRs, and dominant responses were seen in regions 160-218 and 743-854. Epitopes outside the regions mutated in the B.1.351 and B.1.1.7 variants were reportedly recognized by nearly half of the unique spike-specific TCRs. The 56-69-year group was small, and its depth increase did not reach significance, likely because of low power. Most participants were white British and females outnumbered males, and the authors suggested that clonal diversity may have been underestimated. Conclusions about previously exposed vaccinees are limited, since just 6 or 7 AZD1222 recipients were seropositive for SARS-CoV-2 at baseline. A significant rise in spike-specific TCR breadth and depth was observed after two AZD1222 doses relative to day 0 and relative to MenACWY recipients.

This clone was found a few times. The target of this receptor is not known. No base qualities exist here, and no much larger clone lies one base off it. V and J lose 6 bases and 6 bases, and a span of 15 bases separates them. Looking up the germline V gene yields CDR1 ENHRY and CDR2 SYGVKD. From the cysteine up to the phenylalanine, the CDR3 has a length of 13 residues. Kept here is only the CDR3 DNA, which spans 39 bases and is read in frame from base 1. In the paper's terms, the time point label means: baseline before first vaccination. Vaccinee samples were obtained from the UK trials COV001 and COV002, which included a single-blind randomized controlled phase 2/3 trial of AZD1222 (ChAdOx1 nCoV-19) in healthy adults. For TCRbeta chain sequencing, PBMC samples were collected from trial participants at day 0 and at day 28 after the second dose. The CDR3 regions of human TCRbeta chains were analyzed by immunosequencing. On the study's bioinformatics: TCRs in the repertoires were compared against a reference library of SARS-CoV-2-specific TCRs that had been generated with the MIRA antigen-specificity platform. Breadth was defined as the fraction of unique TCRs that were SARS-CoV-2-associated, and depth was defined as the fraction of total T cells that were SARS-CoV-2-associated. Using the MIRA data, each spike-specific TCR was mapped to the spike region that the TCR reacts to and placed in a CD4 or CD8 class. Log10-transformed breadth and depth values were compared by one-way ANOVA with Sidak's multiple comparisons tests. As stored in TCRdb, this immuneACCESS dataset retains in-frame rearrangements with V and J assigned. A fraction of the clones does not appear; measured against another copy, unresolved V genes explain less than half of the discrepancy, and the remainder lacks a known reason. That table supplies the V and J calls and clone size; D and trimming were determined from the DNA. In all, the sample holds 85,000 to 120,000 clones, and around 90% of those were seen once. In total, the top ten clones hold less than 6% of the sample.

The input for sequencing was peripheral blood, taken on day 0 of AZD1222 vaccination. Recombination connected TRBV10-3 to TRBJ2-7; TRBD1 is a possible D gene, resting on 6 matching bases. The receptor comes from an adult in good health. The CDR3 corresponds to CAISLGGEGEQYF. The nucleotide sequence reads TGTGCCATCAGCCTAGGGGGAGAGGGCGAGCAGTACTTC.